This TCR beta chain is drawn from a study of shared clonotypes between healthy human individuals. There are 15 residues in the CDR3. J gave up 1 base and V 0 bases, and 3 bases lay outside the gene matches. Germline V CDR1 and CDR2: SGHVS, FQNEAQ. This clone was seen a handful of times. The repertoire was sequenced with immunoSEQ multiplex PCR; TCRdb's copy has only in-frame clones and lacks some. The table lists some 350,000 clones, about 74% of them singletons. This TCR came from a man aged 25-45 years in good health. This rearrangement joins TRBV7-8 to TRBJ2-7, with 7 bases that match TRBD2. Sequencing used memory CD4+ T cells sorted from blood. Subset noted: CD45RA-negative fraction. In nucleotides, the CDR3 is TGTGCCAGCAGCTTAGCGGCGGGAGAATCCTACGAGCAGTACTTC. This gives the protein CASSLAAGESYEQYF. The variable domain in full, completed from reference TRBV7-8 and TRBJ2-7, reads GAGVSQSPRYKVAKRGQDVALRCDPISGHVSLFWYQQALGQGPEFLTYFQNEAQLDKSGLPSDRFFAERPEGSVSTLKIQRTQQEDSAVYLCASSLAAGESYEQYFGPGTRLTVT.